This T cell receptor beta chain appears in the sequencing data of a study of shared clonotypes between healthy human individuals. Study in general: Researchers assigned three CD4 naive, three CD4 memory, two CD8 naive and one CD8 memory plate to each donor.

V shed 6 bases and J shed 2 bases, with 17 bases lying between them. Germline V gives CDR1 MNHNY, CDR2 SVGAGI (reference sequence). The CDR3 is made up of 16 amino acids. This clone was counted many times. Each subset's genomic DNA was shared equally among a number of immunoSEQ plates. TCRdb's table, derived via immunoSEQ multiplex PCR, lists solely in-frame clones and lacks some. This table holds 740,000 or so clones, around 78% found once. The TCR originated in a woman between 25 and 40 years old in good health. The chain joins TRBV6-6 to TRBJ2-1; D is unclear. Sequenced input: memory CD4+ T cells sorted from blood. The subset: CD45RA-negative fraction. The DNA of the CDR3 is TGTGCCAGCAGCCATTCAACGGCGGAAACCTACAATGAGCAGTTCTTC. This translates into CASSHSTAETYNEQFF.